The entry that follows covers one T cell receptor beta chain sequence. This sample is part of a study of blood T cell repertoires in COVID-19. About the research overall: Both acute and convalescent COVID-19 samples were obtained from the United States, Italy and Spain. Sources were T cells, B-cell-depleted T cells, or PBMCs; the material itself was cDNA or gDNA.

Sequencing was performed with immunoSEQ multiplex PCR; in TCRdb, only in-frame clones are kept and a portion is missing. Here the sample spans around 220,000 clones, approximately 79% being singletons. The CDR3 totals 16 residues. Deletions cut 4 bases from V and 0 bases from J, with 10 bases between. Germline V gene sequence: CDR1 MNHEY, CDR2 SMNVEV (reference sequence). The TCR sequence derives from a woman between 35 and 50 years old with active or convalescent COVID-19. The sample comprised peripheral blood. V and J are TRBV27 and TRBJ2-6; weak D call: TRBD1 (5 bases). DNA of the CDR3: TGTGCCAGCAGTTCGTGGGGCACCTCTGGGGCCAACGTCCTGACTTTC. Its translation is CASSSWGTSGANVLTF. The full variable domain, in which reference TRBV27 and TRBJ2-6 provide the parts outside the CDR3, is EAQVTQNPRYLITVTGKKLTVTCSQNMNHEYMSWYRQDPGLGLRQIYYSMNVEVTDKGDVPEGYKVSRKEKRNFPLILESPSPNQTSLYFCASSSWGTSGANVLTFGAGSRLTVL.